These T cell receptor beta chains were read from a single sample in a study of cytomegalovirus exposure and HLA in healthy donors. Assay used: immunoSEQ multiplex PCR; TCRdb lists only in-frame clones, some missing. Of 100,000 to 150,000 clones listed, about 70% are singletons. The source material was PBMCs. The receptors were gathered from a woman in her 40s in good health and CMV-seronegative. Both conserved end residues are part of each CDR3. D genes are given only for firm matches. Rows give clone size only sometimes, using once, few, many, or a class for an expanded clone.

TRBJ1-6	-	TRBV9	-	TGTGCCAGCAGCCCTGGACTGAATTCACCCCTCCACTTT	CASSPGLNSPLHF
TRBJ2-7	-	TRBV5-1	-	TGCGCCAGCAGCTCTGGGGCTACCTACGAGCAGTACTTC	CASSSGATYEQYF
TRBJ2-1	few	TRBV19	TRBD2	TGTGCCAGTAGTATAAGGGCGGGAGAGAGCAATGAGCAGTTCTTC	CASSIRAGESNEQFF
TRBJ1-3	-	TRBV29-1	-	TGCAGCGTTGAACAAGGGGCTGGAAACACCATATATTTT	CSVEQGAGNTIYF
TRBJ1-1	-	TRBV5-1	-	TGCGCCAGCAGCTCTTTACAGGGAACGAGCACTGAAGCTTTCTTT	CASSSLQGTSTEAFF
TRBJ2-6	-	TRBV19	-	TGTGCCAGTAGTGGGCCGTGGGGCGCAGCCTCTGGGGCCAACGTCCTGACTTTC	CASSGPWGAASGANVLTF
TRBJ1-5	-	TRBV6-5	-	TGTGCCAGCAGGTCTCCCAATCAGCCCCAGCATTTT	CASRSPNQPQHF
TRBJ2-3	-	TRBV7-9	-	TGTGCCAGCAGCTTGGGGGGAACAGATACGCAGTATTTT	CASSLGGTDTQYF
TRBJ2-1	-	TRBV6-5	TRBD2	TGTGCCAGCAGTCTCGGGACTAGCTCCCCCCATGAGCAGTTCTTC	CASSLGTSSPHEQFF
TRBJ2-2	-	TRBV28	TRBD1	TGTGCCAGCAGTTTGGGACAGACAGACACCGGGGAGCTGTTTTTT	CASSLGQTDTGELFF
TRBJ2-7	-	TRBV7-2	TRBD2	TGTGCCAGCAGCTTCTCTAGCGGGAGGGCCCTCTACGAGCAGTACTTC	CASSFSSGRALYEQYF
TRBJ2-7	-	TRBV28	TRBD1	TGTGCCAGCAGTTTCAGGGGGCCCCCCTACGAGCAGTACTTC	CASSFRGPPYEQYF
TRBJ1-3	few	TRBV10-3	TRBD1	TGTGCCATCAGGGTACAGGGGTTGGACACCATATATTTT	CAIRVQGLDTIYF
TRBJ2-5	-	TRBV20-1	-	TGCAGTGCTAGCTTTCAAGAGACCCAGTACTTC	CSASFQETQYF
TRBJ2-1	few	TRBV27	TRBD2	TGTGCCAGCAGTTGGGGCGGGAGAGGGGCATACAATGAGCAGTTCTTC	CASSWGGRGAYNEQFF
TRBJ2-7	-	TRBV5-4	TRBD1	TGTGCCAGCAGCTTGGGGCCTTGGAACAGGGGACGCGAGCAGTACTTC	CASSLGPWNRGREQYF
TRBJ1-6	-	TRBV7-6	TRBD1	TGTGCCAGCAGCCGGTCGGGACAGGGTTTTGGGAGGTCACCCCTCCACTTT	CASSRSGQGFGRSPLHF
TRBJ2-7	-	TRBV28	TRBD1	TGTGCCAGCAGCCCCGGACAGGGGGCCTCCGAGCAGTACTTC	CASSPGQGASEQYF
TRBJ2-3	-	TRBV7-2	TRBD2	TGTGCCAGCAGCTTATGGGCTAGCGGGGGGGCCACAGATACGCAGTATTTT	CASSLWASGGATDTQYF
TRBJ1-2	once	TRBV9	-	TGTGCCAGCGCTGGGGAGGGGCCTTCTAACTATGGCTACACCTTC	CASAGEGPSNYGYTF
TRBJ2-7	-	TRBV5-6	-	TGTGCCAGCAGCCGAGAGACCTACGAGCAGTACTTC	CASSRETYEQYF
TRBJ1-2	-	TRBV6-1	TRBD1	TGTGCCAGCAGTGAAGGGGGGACAGCCTTTGTCTACACCTTC	CASSEGGTAFVYTF
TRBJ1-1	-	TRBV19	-	TGTGCCAGTAGTGCGAATCGAGGCACTGAAGCTTTCTTT	CASSANRGTEAFF
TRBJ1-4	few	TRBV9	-	TGTGCCAGCAGCGTTCTTCCGGAGAATAATGAAAAACTGTTTTTT	CASSVLPENNEKLFF
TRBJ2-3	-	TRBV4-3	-	TGCGCCAGCAGCCAAAACCAGGGGACAGATACGCAGTATTTT	CASSQNQGTDTQYF
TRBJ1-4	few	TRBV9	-	TGTGCCAGCAACGGCGGGGCCAATGAAAAACTGTTTTTT	CASNGGANEKLFF
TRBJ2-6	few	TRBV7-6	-	TGTGCCAGCAGCTTCGAGACAGCGGGCTCTGGGGCCAACGTCCTGACTTTC	CASSFETAGSGANVLTF
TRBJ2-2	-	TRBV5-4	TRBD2	TGTGCCAGCAGCCCCATGACTAGCGGGAGATCCGGGGAGCTGTTTTTT	CASSPMTSGRSGELFF
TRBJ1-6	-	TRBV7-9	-	TGTGCCAGCAGCTTAGGCGAAGCACCCCTCCACTTT	CASSLGEAPLHF
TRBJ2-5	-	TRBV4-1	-	TGCGCCAGCAGCCAAGAGTCTGTGGGGCCTAAAGAGACCCAGTACTTC	CASSQESVGPKETQYF
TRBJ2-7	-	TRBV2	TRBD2	TGTGCCAGCAGTTATTTAGCGGGGGGGAAATACGAGCAGTACTTC	CASSYLAGGKYEQYF
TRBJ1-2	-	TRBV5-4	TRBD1	TGTGCCAGCAGGGACAGGGGGGTTAACTATGGCTACACCTTC	CASRDRGVNYGYTF
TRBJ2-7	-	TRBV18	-	TGTGCCAGCTCACCCGACCGTAGCTCCTACGAGCAGTACTTC	CASSPDRSSYEQYF
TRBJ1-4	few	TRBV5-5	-	TGTGCCAGCAGCGTCCTTCGCGGGGCCGGGGAGGAAAAACTGTTTTTT	CASSVLRGAGEEKLFF
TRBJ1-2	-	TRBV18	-	TGTGCCAGCTCACCATTGGGGGAGGACTATGGCTACACCTTC	CASSPLGEDYGYTF
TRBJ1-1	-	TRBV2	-	TGTGCCAGCAGTGGTCTTGCGGGGATGAACACTGAAGCTTTCTTT	CASSGLAGMNTEAFF
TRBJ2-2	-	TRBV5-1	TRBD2	TGCGCCAGCAGCTTGCTAGCGGGAAATCAGGCCGGGGAGCTGTTTTTT	CASSLLAGNQAGELFF
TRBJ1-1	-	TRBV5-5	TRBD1	TGTGCCAGCAGCCAAACAGGGGGGGTAGTCACTGAAGCTTTCTTT	CASSQTGGVVTEAFF
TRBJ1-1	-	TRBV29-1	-	TGCAGCGCTGGGGAACAGGACCTACTTAACACTGAAGCTTTCTTT	CSAGEQDLLNTEAFF
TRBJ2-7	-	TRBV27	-	TGTGCCAGCAGTCAAGTAGCGGGACAGGGCTACGAGCAGTACTTC	CASSQVAGQGYEQYF
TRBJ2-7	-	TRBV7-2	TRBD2	TGTGCCAGCAGCTTGACTAGCGGGAGGGGCGGCAACGAGCAGTACTTC	CASSLTSGRGGNEQYF